This entry describes one T cell receptor beta chain. The antigen remains undetermined. Using its own MiXCR run on the RT-PCR reads, TCRdb lists one record per CDR3 protein. The sample has a few hundred thousand distinct CDR3 sequences, 21% seen once. The CDR3 contains 15 residues. Germline V lookup: CDR1 KGHSH, CDR2 LQKENI. V was shortened by 0 bases and J by 2 bases, with 10 bases between the two germline ends. The sample originates from a study of response to subunit inactivated influenza vaccine. Study-wide points: After each seasonal influenza vaccination, few new T cells are recruited, the authors suggested.

This material consisted of PBMCs from blood, taken approximately 20 months after vaccination. The sequence was collected from a man aged 45 to 70 who received an inactivated influenza vaccine. This chain connects TRBV18 to TRBJ2-5; TRBD1 might be the D (6 bases). The CDR3 bases are TGTGCCAGCTCACCACCGGGACACCGACAAGAGACCCAGTACTTC. Protein: CASSPPGHRQETQYF.